Listed here are 26 T cell receptor beta chains from one sample, sequenced in a study of blood T cell repertoires in COVID-19. Sequenced by immunoSEQ multiplex PCR; TCRdb stores in-frame clones only, minus some. The data hold about 220,000 clones, with more than 65% observed a single time. The sample comprised peripheral blood. These receptors all stem from a woman between 25 and 40 years old who had recovered from COVID-19.

The chain employs TRBV4-1 and TRBJ2-7; TRBD2 might be the D (6 bases). The V end lost 0 bases, the J end lost 3 bases, and 9 bases lay between the germline ends. Germline assignment: CDR1 MGHRA and CDR2 YSYEKL. The CDR3 contains 14 residues. CDR3 nucleotides: TGCGCCAGCAGCCAAGATCCGGACTACTACGAGCAGTACTTC. Translation: CASSQDPDYYEQYF.

This chain connects TRBV18 to TRBJ1-2, with 10 bases aligning to TRBD1. J lost 6 bases, V lost 2 bases, and 3 bases had no gene match. The CDR3 runs 14 residues. The germline gives CDR1 KGHSH, CDR2 LQKENI. The CDR3 here is CASSPDRGRDGYTF. The CDR3 DNA is TGTGCCAGCTCACCAGACAGGGGGCGCGATGGCTACACCTTC.

The chain combines TRBV10-3 with TRBJ2-3, with 7 bases aligning to TRBD2. CDR3 size: 16 residues. Germline CDR1 reads ENHRY; CDR2 reads SYGVKD. With 9 bases clipped from V and 0 bases from J, the junction kept 12 bases outside the gene matches. The CDR3 protein is CAIRPASGTSTDTQYF. DNA for the CDR3: TGTGCCATTCGGCCGGCTAGCGGTACTAGCACAGATACGCAGTATTTT.

The chain is built from TRBV21-1 and TRBJ2-7; TRBD2 reflects the table's D call only, with no check against the DNA. TRBV21-1 is described as a pseudogene. The CDR3 sequence is 18 residues long. The CDR3: CASSRPTSGSTRPYEQYF. The CDR3 region has the DNA TGTGCCAGCAGCCGCCCAACAAGCGGGAGTACCCGTCCTTACGAGCAGTACTTC.

The chain combines TRBV27 with TRBJ2-2; TRBD2 aligns across 11 bases. V gave up 2 bases and J gave up 4 bases; unmatched junction bases: 0. CDR1 and CDR2 (germline): MNHEY, SMNVEV (reference sequence). The length of the CDR3 is 15 residues. This CDR3 reads CASSLTSGSTGELFF. The DNA for the CDR3 is TGTGCCAGCAGTTTAACTAGCGGGAGCACCGGGGAGCTGTTTTTT.

The rearrangement joins TRBV19 to TRBJ1-4; possibly TRBD1 for D (5 bases). Trimming shortened V by 5 bases and J by 4 bases, and 14 bases separated the two germline ends. In germline, CDR1 is LNHDA, CDR2 SQIVND (reference sequence). CDR3 length: 15 residues. The CDR3 protein is CASSVGTTLNEKLFF. The DNA of the CDR3 is TGTGCCAGTAGTGTCGGGACTACACTTAATGAAAAACTGTTTTTT.

This clone was found once. V is TRBV6-5 and J is TRBJ1-1; 8 positions match TRBD1. Germline V gene lookup returns CDR1 MNHEY and CDR2 SVGAGI. Losses at the gene ends were 7 bases for V and 4 bases for J; bases not matched to a gene: 2. This CDR3 comprises 12 residues. CDR3 protein: CASTDRGTEAFF. CDR3 DNA sequence: TGTGCCAGCACCGACAGGGGCACTGAAGCTTTCTTT.

This chain uses TRBV6-1 with TRBJ1-5, with 7 positions matching TRBD1. With V trimmed by 3 bases and J by 3 bases, 5 bases remained unmatched. Germline V gene data show CDR1 as MNHNS and CDR2 as SASEGT. CDR3 length equals 15 residues. The CDR3 region is CASSDIQGFNQPQHF. Written as DNA, the CDR3 is TGTGCCAGCAGTGATATACAGGGGTTCAATCAGCCCCAGCATTTT.

This sequence joins TRBV4-2 and TRBJ1-4; 8 nucleotides match TRBD1. CDR3 length: 16 residues. V trimming: 0 bases; J trimming: 7 bases; junction bases outside the gene matches: 7. The germline V gene has CDR1 LGHNA and CDR2 YNFKEQ. CDR3: CASSQDQPQGGEKLFF. CDR3 nucleotides: TGTGCCAGCAGCCAAGATCAACCACAGGGGGGTGAAAAACTGTTTTTT.

The chain combines TRBV10-3 with TRBJ2-7; no firm D call. Germline-derived CDR1 and CDR2 are ENHRY and SYGVKD. V was pared by 5 bases and J by 2 bases, with 10 bases between. This CDR3 spans 13 amino acids. CDR3 nucleotides: TGTGCCATCAGTCCCCCCGGAGCCTACGAGCAGTACTTC. It translates to CAISPPGAYEQYF.

J is TRBJ1-2 and V is TRBV30, with unresolved D. This CDR3 has 12 amino acids. Germline V CDR1 and CDR2: GTSNPN, SVGIG (reference sequence). V was pared by 3 bases and J by 6 bases, with 11 bases between. The CDR3 loop is CAWSRQANGYTF. The CDR3 region has the DNA TGTGCCTGGAGCAGGCAGGCAAATGGCTACACCTTC. The entire variable domain, with the rest obtained from reference TRBV30 and TRBJ1-2, is as follows: SQTIHQWPATLVQPVGSPLSLECTVEGTSNPNLYWYRQAAGRGLQLLFYSVGIGQISSEVPQNLSASRPQDRQFILSSKKLLLSDSGFYLCAWSRQANGYTFGSGTRLTVV.

The V call is TRBV25-1, the J call TRBJ1-4; no reliable D call. V was pared by 7 bases and J by 5 bases, with 5 bases between. The CDR3 is 11 residues long. The germline gives CDR1 MGHDK, CDR2 SYGVNS. CDR3 nucleotides: TGTGCCAGCACAGTGAATGAAAAACTGTTTTTT. Translating gives CASTVNEKLFF. Combining the CDR3 with reference TRBV25-1 and TRBJ1-4 gives the whole variable domain EADIYQTPRYLVIGTGKKITLECSQTMGHDKMYWYQQDPGMELHLIHYSYGVNSTEKGDLSSESTVSRIRTEHFPLTLESARPSHTSQYLCASTVNEKLFFGSGTQLSVL.

The genes are TRBV5-1 and TRBJ2-1; TRBD2 agrees at 9 bases. CDR1 SGHRS and CDR2 YFSETQ come from the germline V gene. The CDR3 extends over 15 amino acids. V was clipped by 4 bases and J by 4 bases; unmatched bases: 6. The CDR3 DNA reads as TGCGCCAGCAGCCGGGGACTAGCCTCGTACAATGAGCAGTTCTTC. Encoded protein: CASSRGLASYNEQFF. The full variable domain, its missing parts supplied by reference TRBV5-1 and TRBJ2-1, is KAGVTQTPRYLIKTRGQQVTLSCSPISGHRSVSWYQQTPGQGLQFLFEYFSETQRNKGNFPGRFSGRQFSNSRSEMNVSTLELGDSALYLCASSRGLASYNEQFFGPGTRLTVL.

This sequence joins TRBV27 and TRBJ2-7; possibly TRBD1 for D (5 bases). Germline V gene sequence: CDR1 MNHEY, CDR2 SMNVEV (reference sequence). The germline V and J ends were trimmed by 8 bases and 0 bases, with 17 bases remaining between them. The CDR3 consists of 15 residues. The chain's CDR3 is CASGARYTGSYEQYF. Written as DNA, the CDR3 is TGTGCCAGCGGGGCTCGCTACACCGGCTCCTACGAGCAGTACTTC.

This chain uses TRBV18 with TRBJ1-6; D unresolved. Trimming took 1 base from V and 7 from J, leaving 8 bases between them. The germline V gene has CDR1 KGHSH and CDR2 LQKENI. CDR3 size: 14 residues. The CDR3 is CASSPRAENSPLHF. CDR3 DNA sequence: TGTGCCAGCTCACCACGGGCAGAAAATTCACCCCTCCACTTT. Drawing the rest from reference TRBV18 and TRBJ1-6, the complete variable domain is NAGVMQNPRHLVRRRGQEARLRCSPMKGHSHVYWYRQLPEEGLKFMVYLQKENIIDESGMPKERFSAEFPKEGPSILRIQQVVRGDSAAYFCASSPRAENSPLHFGNGTRLTVT.

Concerning this clone itself: At one end, the junction sequence differs from germline, possibly due to a read error. The rearrangement joins TRBV28 to TRBJ1-3; maybe TRBD1 (6 bases). The CDR3 spans 15 residues. The germline CDR1 and CDR2 sequences are MDHEN and SYDVKM. The CDR3 region is CASTLPGVSGNTIYF. CDR3 in DNA: TGTGCCAGCACTTTACCAGGGGTGTCTGGAAACACCATATATTTT.

The chain has TRBV5-3 and TRBJ2-7; 15 bases agree with TRBD2. TRBV5-3 is an ORF, and what it does is uncertain. CDR3 length: 16 amino acids. V lost 4 bases to trimming and J lost 6 bases; unmatched junction nucleotides: 8. CDR3 sequence (DNA): TGTGCCAGAAGCCAGATACAGGGACTAGCGGGAGGCGAGCAGTACTTC. Amino acid sequence: CARSQIQGLAGGEQYF.

The chain uses TRBV19 and TRBJ2-7; the match to TRBD1 covers 9 bases. Germline-derived CDR1 and CDR2 are LNHDA and SQIVND (reference sequence). Trimming cost V 7 bases and J 9 bases; bases outside gene matches: 13. The CDR3 extends over 14 amino acids. CDR3 DNA: TGTGCCAGTATTGACATCCGACAGGGGGGACCGCAGTACTTC. Translated, it gives CASIDIRQGGPQYF.

The rearrangement uses TRBV11-1 and TRBJ1-1, with D uncertain. Germline CDR1 reads SGHAT; CDR2 reads FQDESV (reference sequence). This CDR3 contains 13 residues. Trimming left V 6 bases short and J 3 bases short, with 11 bases between. The CDR3 sequence: CASSLAAYTEAFF. The CDR3 DNA reads as TGTGCCAGCAGTCTAGCGGCTTACACTGAAGCTTTCTTT.

The genes are TRBV28 and TRBJ1-1; D uncertain. Trimming removed 7 bases from V and 3 bases from J, with 15 bases in between. The germline V gene has CDR1 MDHEN and CDR2 SYDVKM. The CDR3 is made up of 14 amino acids. In DNA form, the CDR3 reads TGTGCCAGCACTCGCCCGGGGAAACACACTGAAGCTTTCTTT. Translation gives CASTRPGKHTEAFF.

A word on this clone: A read error may produce the germline difference seen at one junction end. The chain is built from TRBV2 and TRBJ1-2; TRBD1 agrees at 8 bases. Germline V gives CDR1 SNHLY, CDR2 FYNNEI. There are 14 residues in the CDR3. The CDR3 is CASSEDDRGFGYTF. DNA for the CDR3: TGTGCCAGCAGCGAAGATGACAGGGGTTTTGGCTACACCTTC.

This clone was observed a few times. The chain employs TRBV6-5 and TRBJ2-5; D is possibly TRBD1 (6 bases). V was shortened by 2 bases and J by 5 bases, with 15 bases between the two germline ends. The CDR3 length is 15 residues. Germline CDR1 and CDR2: MNHEY and SVGAGI. CDR3 region: CASSYRTGRGETQYF. For the CDR3, the DNA is TGTGCCAGCAGTTACCGTACAGGGCGAGGGGAGACCCAGTACTTC.

This rearrangement joins TRBV19 to TRBJ2-1; 8 positions agree with TRBD2. CDR3 size: 15 residues. The germline V gene has CDR1 LNHDA and CDR2 SQIVND (reference sequence). With V trimmed by 1 base and J by 10 bases, 9 bases remained unmatched. The DNA for the CDR3 is TGTGCCAGTAGTATAGCAGGGATAGCGGGAAGGGAGCAGTTCTTC. It encodes CASSIAGIAGREQFF.

This chain connects TRBV27 to TRBJ1-1; D gene ambiguous. The CDR3 spans 13 residues. Germline V gene sequence: CDR1 MNHEY, CDR2 SMNVEV (reference sequence). V lost 2 bases to trimming and J lost 6 bases, with 10 bases between them. The CDR3 sequence: CASSLVGGPEAFF. CDR3 coding DNA: TGTGCCAGCAGTTTAGTGGGAGGTCCTGAAGCTTTCTTT.

J is TRBJ1-6 and V is TRBV28, with D uncertain. The CDR3 runs 9 residues. The germline gives CDR1 MDHEN, CDR2 SYDVKM. Trimming left V 5 bases short and J 15 bases short, with 5 bases between. CDR3 nucleotide sequence: TGTGCCAGCAGTCCCCGCCTCCACTTT. Translated: CASSPRLHF.

This clone was counted a few times. This rearrangement joins TRBV7-9 to TRBJ1-1; 9 bases match TRBD1. V dropped 5 bases and J dropped 5; count of bases not matched to a gene: 3. The CDR3 is 13 residues long. Germline V gene lookup returns CDR1 SEHNR and CDR2 FQNEAQ (reference sequence). The CDR3 is CASSPGQGTEAFF. The CDR3, as DNA: TGTGCCAGCAGCCCCGGACAGGGGACTGAAGCTTTCTTT.